Reported below is one T cell receptor delta chain. The antigen remains undetermined. A far bigger clonotype differs at one base, so this is likely a read error. Distinct nucleotide sequences in the sample also encode this CDR3. The record originates from a study of γδ T cells in repeated Plasmodium falciparum infection. In the study overall: Malian children with intense seasonal malaria exposure were compared with matched Australian children. Four controlled malaria infections with P. falciparum NF54 spanned 644 days. Some Malian samples span acute malaria episodes; others come from no-transmission periods.

Flow sorting of PBMC yielded separate Vgamma9/Vdelta2+ and Vdelta2-negative gammadelta T cell populations for bulk repertoire analysis. Study-level findings and limits: Vdelta2-negative gammadelta repertoires appeared less diverse and less shared in Malian than Australian children.

The CDR3 extends over 18 amino acids. Germline V lookup: CDR1 GEAIGNYY, CDR2 EKD. The V gene end was trimmed by 3 bases and the J gene end by 0 bases; junction bases not matched to a gene: 10. TCRdb processed the multiplex PCR reads again with the CATT caller. The profile shows 93,000 or so delta-chain clones, 0.9% to 1% of them singletons. The receptor was derived from a pool of human donors (malaria-infected and uninfected, not separated). The chain links TRDV2 to TRDJ1; 12 nucleotides line up with TRDD3. Since TCRdb gives no J gene, matching the DNA to germline was used here to assign it. The sample was gamma-delta T cells from blood. The CDR3: CACDPLLGDTRDTDKLIF. In DNA, the CDR3 is TGTGCCTGTGACCCCTTACTGGGGGATACACGAGACACCGATAAACTCATCTTT.